Below are 11 T cell receptor beta chains sequenced from a single sample in a study of blood T cell repertoires in COVID-19. Some clones are missing from TCRdb's copy, which holds only in-frame ones; the method was immunoSEQ multiplex PCR. The data contain about 480,000 clones, 85% to 90% of them singletons. Sequences were obtained from PBMCs or T cells enriched from blood (not recorded which). These receptors originate from a woman aged 40-49 years who had recovered from COVID-19.

The V gene is TRBV24-1, the J gene TRBJ2-7, with unresolved D. The CDR3 totals 14 residues. Germline lookup yields CDR1 KGHDR and CDR2 SFDVKD. V lost 2 bases and J lost 2, with 9 bases in between. CDR3 nucleotide sequence: TGTGCCACCAGTGATTCCGCAGGCACCTACGAGCAGTACTTC. Translation: CATSDSAGTYEQYF.

The chain links TRBV3-1 (or the pseudogene TRBV3-2) to TRBJ2-1; 8 positions match TRBD2. CDR1 LGHDT and CDR2 YNNKEL come from the germline V gene (reference sequence). The CDR3 runs 16 residues. The J segment lost 7 bases and the V segment lost 0 bases, leaving 8 bases of the junction unmatched. CDR3 sequence reads: CASSQDGLADQNEQFF. CDR3 nucleotides: TGTGCCAGCAGCCAAGATGGACTAGCCGATCAGAATGAGCAGTTCTTC.

The genes are TRBV4-1 and TRBJ1-2, with D maybe TRBD1 (6 bases). Germline CDR1 and CDR2: MGHRA and YSYEKL. V was shortened by 3 bases and J by 2 bases, with 10 bases between the two germline ends. The CDR3 contains 14 residues. The CDR3 DNA reads TGCGCCAGCAGCCAGACAGGCGCGAACTATGGCTACACCTTC. It encodes CASSQTGANYGYTF.

The chain uses TRBV19 and TRBJ2-3, with D perhaps matching TRBD2 (5 bases). Germline V gives CDR1 LNHDA, CDR2 SQIVND (reference sequence). The length of the CDR3 is 13 residues. The V gene lost 2 bases and the J gene lost 6 bases, with 9 bases spanning the gap. CDR3 in amino acids: CASSITTRDTQYF. The DNA of the CDR3 is TGTGCCAGTAGTATAACTACTAGGGATACGCAGTATTTT.

This rearrangement joins TRBV19 to TRBJ2-3; no definite D call. Germline V gene lookup returns CDR1 LNHDA and CDR2 SQIVND (reference sequence). Trimming shortened V by 2 bases and J by 2 bases, and 11 bases separated the two germline ends. The CDR3 runs to 15 residues. The CDR3 sequence is CASSIRLETTDTQYF. The CDR3 DNA reads as TGTGCCAGTAGTATAAGACTCGAAACCACAGATACGCAGTATTTT. Looking up the rest from reference TRBV19 and TRBJ2-3 gives the full variable domain: DGGITQSPKYLFRKEGQNVTLSCEQNLNHDAMYWYRQDPGQGLRLIYYSQIVNDFQKGDIAEGYSVSREKKESFPLTVTSAQKNPTAFYLCASSIRLETTDTQYFGPGTRLTVL.

The CDR3: CASSLRQARSTNEQFF. CDR3 nucleotides: TGTGCCAGCAGCTTAAGACAGGCGAGGTCTACCAATGAGCAGTTCTTC. The chain combines TRBV11-2 with TRBJ2-1; a weak D match, TRBD1 (6 bases). Trimming left V 2 bases short and J 6 bases short, with 17 bases between. The CDR3 totals 16 residues. The germline V gene encodes CDR1 SGHAT and CDR2 FQNNGV.

DNA of the CDR3: TGTGCCAGCAGCCGGAGGCCGGACACCATATATTTT. Its protein is CASSRRPDTIYF. The chain links TRBV13 to TRBJ1-3; D gene ambiguous. The CDR3 loop spans 12 amino acids. Trimming took 5 bases from V and 8 from J, leaving 10 bases between them. The germline CDR1 and CDR2 sequences are PRHDT and FYEKMQ (reference sequence).

A remark on this clone: Germline is not matched at one junction end, which may reflect a read error. V usage is TRBV6-5 and J usage is TRBJ2-7; 7 bases align to TRBD1. The CDR3 is 12 residues long. The germline V gene has CDR1 MNHEY and CDR2 SVGAGI. The CDR3 region has the DNA TGTGCCAGGGACAGGACCCACTACGCGCAGTACTTC. This codes for CARDRTHYAQYF.

The chain links TRBV7-6 to TRBJ2-7; D call uncertain. The germline gives CDR1 SGHVS, CDR2 FNYEAQ. The CDR3 sequence is 14 residues long. V lost 4 bases and J 2 bases, leaving 12 bases between the germline ends. This CDR3 is CASSSRGSPYEQYF. CDR3 sequence (DNA): TGTGCCAGCAGCTCCCGAGGCAGCCCCTACGAGCAGTACTTC. Filled out from reference TRBV7-6 and TRBJ2-7, the complete variable domain reads GAGVSQSPRYKVTKRGQDVALRCDPISGHVSLYWYRQALGQGPEFLTYFNYEAQQDKSGLPNDRFSAERPEGSISTLTIQRTEQRDSAMYRCASSSRGSPYEQYFGPGTRLTVT.

The chain has TRBV12-3 or TRBV12-4 and TRBJ2-1; TRBD2 might be the D (5 bases). Trimming removed 7 bases at V and 9 bases at J, with 16 bases between. The CDR3 spans 13 residues. CDR3 nucleotides: TGTGCCAGCACCCCAGGCGGGTTAGGTGAGCAGTTCTTC. Amino acids: CASTPGGLGEQFF.

This clone was recorded only once. This chain joins TRBV7-8 and TRBJ2-6; TRBD1 matches at 7 bases. V shed 5 bases and J 2 bases; nucleotides not matched to a gene: 3. CDR1 is SGHVS, CDR2 FQNEAQ, per germline. CDR3 length: 15 residues. The CDR3 bases are TGTGCCAGCAGCCGTACAGGGGCTGGGGCCAACGTCCTGACTTTC. Translated, it gives CASSRTGAGANVLTF. The whole variable domain, remainder taken from reference TRBV7-8 and TRBJ2-6, is GAGVSQSPRYKVAKRGQDVALRCDPISGHVSLFWYQQALGQGPEFLTYFQNEAQLDKSGLPSDRFFAERPEGSVSTLKIQRTQQEDSAVYLCASSRTGAGANVLTFGAGSRLTVL.